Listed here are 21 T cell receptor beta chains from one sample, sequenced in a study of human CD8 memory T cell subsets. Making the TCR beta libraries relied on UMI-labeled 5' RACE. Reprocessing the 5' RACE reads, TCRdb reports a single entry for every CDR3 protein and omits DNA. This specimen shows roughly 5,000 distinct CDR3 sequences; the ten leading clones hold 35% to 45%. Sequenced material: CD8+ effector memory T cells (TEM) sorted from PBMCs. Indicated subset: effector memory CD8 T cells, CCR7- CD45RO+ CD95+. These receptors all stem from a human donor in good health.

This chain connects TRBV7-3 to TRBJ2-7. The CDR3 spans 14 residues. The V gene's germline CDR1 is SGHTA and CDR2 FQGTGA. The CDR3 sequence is CASSSDGTGSEQYF.

This CDR3 reads CATSSWRGDEQFF. The rearrangement joins TRBV15 to TRBJ2-1; checking the TCRdb D call of TRBD2 is not possible without DNA. Germline V lookup: CDR1 LNHNV, CDR2 YYDKDF (reference sequence). The CDR3 has 13 residues.

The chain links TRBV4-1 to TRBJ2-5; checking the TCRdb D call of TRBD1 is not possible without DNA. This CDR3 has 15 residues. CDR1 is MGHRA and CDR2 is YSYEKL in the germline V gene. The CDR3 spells CASSQTRGTEETQYF.

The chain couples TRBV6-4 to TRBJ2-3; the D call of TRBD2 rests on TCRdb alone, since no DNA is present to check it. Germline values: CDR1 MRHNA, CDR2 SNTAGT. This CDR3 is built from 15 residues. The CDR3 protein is CASSVTSGRTDTQYF.

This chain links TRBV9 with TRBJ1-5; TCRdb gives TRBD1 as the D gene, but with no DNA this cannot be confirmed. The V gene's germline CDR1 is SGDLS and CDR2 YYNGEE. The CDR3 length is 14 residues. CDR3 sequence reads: CASSGGGRGQPQHF.

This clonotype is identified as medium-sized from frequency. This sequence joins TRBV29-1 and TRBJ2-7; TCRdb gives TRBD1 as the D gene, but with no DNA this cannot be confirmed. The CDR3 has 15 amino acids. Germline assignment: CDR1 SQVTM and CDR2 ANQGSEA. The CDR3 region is CSVEEDRGRIHEQYF.

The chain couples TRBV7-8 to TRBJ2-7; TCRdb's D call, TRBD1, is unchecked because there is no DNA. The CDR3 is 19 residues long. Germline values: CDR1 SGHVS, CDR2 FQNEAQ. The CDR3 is CASSLVGRTGPFFSYEQYF.

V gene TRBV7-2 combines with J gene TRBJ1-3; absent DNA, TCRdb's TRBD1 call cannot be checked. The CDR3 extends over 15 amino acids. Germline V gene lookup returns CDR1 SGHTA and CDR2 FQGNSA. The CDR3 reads CASSLDRGSGNTIYF.

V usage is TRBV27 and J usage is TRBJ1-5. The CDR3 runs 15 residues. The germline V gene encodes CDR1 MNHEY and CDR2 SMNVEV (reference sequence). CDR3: CASSLYKGRNQPQHF.

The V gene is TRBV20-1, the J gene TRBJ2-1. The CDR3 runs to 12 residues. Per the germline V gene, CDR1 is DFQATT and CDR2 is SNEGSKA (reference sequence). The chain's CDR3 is CSARRGNNEQFF.

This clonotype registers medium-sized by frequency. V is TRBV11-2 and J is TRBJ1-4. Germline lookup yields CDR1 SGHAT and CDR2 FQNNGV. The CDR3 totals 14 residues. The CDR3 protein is CASSLVEGREKLFF.

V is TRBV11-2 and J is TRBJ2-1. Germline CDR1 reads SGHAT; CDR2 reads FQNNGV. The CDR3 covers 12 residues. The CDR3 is CASSSLYNEQFF.

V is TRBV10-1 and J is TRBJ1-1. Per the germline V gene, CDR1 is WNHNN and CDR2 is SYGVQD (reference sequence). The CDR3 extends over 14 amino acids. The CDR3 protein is CASSEATRGTEAFF.

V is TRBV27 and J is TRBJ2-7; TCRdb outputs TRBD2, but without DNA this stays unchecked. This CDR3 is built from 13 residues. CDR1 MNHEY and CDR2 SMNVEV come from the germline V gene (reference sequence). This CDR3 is CASSLRVGYEQYF.

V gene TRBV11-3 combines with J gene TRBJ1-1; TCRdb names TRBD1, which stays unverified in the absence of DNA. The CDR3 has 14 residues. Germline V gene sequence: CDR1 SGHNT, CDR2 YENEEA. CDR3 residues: CASSTGASGTEAFF. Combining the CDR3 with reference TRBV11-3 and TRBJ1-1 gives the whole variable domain EAGVVQSPRYKIIEKKQPVAFWCNPISGHNTLYWYLQNLGQGPELLIRYENEEAVDDSQLPKDRFSAERLKGVDSTLKIQPAELGDSAVYLCASSTGASGTEAFFGQGTRLTVV.

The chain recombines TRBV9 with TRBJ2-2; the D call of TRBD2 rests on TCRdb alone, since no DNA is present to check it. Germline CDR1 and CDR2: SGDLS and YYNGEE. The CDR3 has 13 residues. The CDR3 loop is CASSPLASGELFF.

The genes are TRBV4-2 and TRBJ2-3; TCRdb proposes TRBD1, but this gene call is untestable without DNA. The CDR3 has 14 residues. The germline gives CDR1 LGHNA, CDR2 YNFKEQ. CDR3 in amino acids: CASSHNRVTDTQYF.

The CDR3: CSARWGLGTEAFF. The V call is TRBV20-1, the J call TRBJ1-1; TCRdb calls TRBD1, which cannot be checked without DNA. The CDR3 runs to 13 residues. Germline CDR1 reads DFQATT; CDR2 reads SNEGSKA (reference sequence).

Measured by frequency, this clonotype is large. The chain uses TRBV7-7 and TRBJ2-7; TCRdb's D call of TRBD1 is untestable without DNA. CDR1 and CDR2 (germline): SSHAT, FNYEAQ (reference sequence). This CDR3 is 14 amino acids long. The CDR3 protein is CASSLSTGVDEQYF.

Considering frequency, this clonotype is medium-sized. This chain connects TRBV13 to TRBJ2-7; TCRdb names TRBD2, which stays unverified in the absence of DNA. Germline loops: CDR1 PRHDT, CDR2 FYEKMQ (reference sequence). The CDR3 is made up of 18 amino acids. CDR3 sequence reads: CASSLGLVGGPKTYEQYF.

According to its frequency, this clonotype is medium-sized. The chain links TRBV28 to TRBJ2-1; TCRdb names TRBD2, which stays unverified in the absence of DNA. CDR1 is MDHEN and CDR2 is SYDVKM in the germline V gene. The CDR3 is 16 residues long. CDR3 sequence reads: CASSVTSGEDYNEQFF.